Detailed here is one T cell receptor beta chain. Its specificity is unknown. Per germline, CDR1 MNHEY and CDR2 SMNVEV (reference sequence). This CDR3 has 16 amino acids. V shed 3 bases, J shed 5 bases, and the junction held 11 bases outside the gene matches. The data stem from a study of beta chain features in type 1 diabetes. Notes on the study in general: TCRB CDR3s from Type 1 diabetes patients were moderately but significantly shorter in all four CD4+ subsets.

It was via CD45RO/CCR7/CD25/CD127/CD95/CD27 that CD4+ naive, central memory, regulatory and stem cell-like memory cells were sorted. As every portion of the isolated RNA was reverse transcribed, the sequencing read expressed TCRB transcripts. Sequencing was performed with immunoSEQ multiplex PCR; in TCRdb, only in-frame clones are kept and a portion is missing. Here the sample spans some 190,000 clones, approximately 7.8% being singletons. The sequence was collected from a woman aged 40-49 years with type 1 diabetes. The sequenced sample consisted of central memory CD4+ T cells from blood. The J gene is TRBJ1-1, the V gene TRBV27; 8 nucleotides agree with TRBD1. For the CDR3, the DNA is TGTGCCAGCAGTTTGGCGGGGACAGGCTCGGGGACTGAAGCTTTCTTT. Encoded protein: CASSLAGTGSGTEAFF.